The rows below give T cell receptor beta chains drawn from one sample of a study of blood T cell repertoires in COVID-19. Repertoires were generated with immunoSEQ multiplex PCR, while TCRdb's copy carries only in-frame clones and drops some. The sample lists some 270,000 clones; 80% to 85% were seen once. Sequenced: peripheral blood. Every receptor here comes from a person aged 65 to 85 with COVID-19, enrolled during active disease. The CDR3 runs from the conserved cysteine through the conserved F or W. The D gene is left open where the match is weak. Only some rows state a clone size, as once, few, many or a class for expanded clones.

-,TRBV18,13,-,CASSLSPVNEQFF
TRBD1,TRBV28,17,-,CASTPQRGRPGTDTQYF
TRBD2,TRBV19,18,-,CASRAGTSGNLAKNIQYF
-,TRBV10-3,14,-,CAISSPQFGDTQYF
-,TRBV19,14,-,CATRLKSNTGELFF
TRBD2,TRBV28,15,many,CASSLSPSGRETQYF
TRBD1,TRBV12-5,17,-,CASGLVPVGTGSHEQFF
-,TRBV19,14,few,CASSIRGKDSPLHF
TRBD1,TRBV6-5,13,-,CASSPDRDQPQHF
TRBD1,TRBV9,16,-,CASSPRPTGQANEQFF
TRBD1,TRBV6-2/TRBV6-3,19,-,CASSYRDRSSWGSSDTQYF
TRBD2,TRBV28,16,once,CASSLQGLAGDGIQYF
TRBD1,TRBV11-2,19,-,CASSSSGTGNSPRGNTIYF
-,TRBV24-1,14,-,CATSSASSYNEQFF
TRBD1,TRBV7-2,16,-,CASSIATGLVHYGYTF
-,TRBV19,14,-,CASSQIHRANEQFF
TRBD1,TRBV6-5,15,-,CASSYPQGAGYGYTF
-,TRBV19,13,-,CASSRQGTDTQYF
TRBD2,TRBV4-3,15,-,CASSRLAGNTGELFF
-,TRBV6-2/TRBV6-3,16,-,CASSYQPRLHNSPLHF
TRBD2,TRBV6-6,15,once,CASRKGTSGFYEQYF
-,TRBV27,17,-,CASSSPQGRSSTDTQYF
-,TRBV28,15,once,CASSLPKGGGNTIYF
-,TRBV5-1,15,-,CASSLATAKTYEQYF
-,TRBV7-6,16,-,CASSLGPGGSNYGYTF
-,TRBV2,14,-,CASSEQRDNSPLHF
-,TRBV5-6,16,-,CASSNRDTYSNQPQHF
-,TRBV3-1/TRBV3-2,12,-,CASSQVRGEQYF
TRBD2,TRBV11-2,14,-,CASSLLGLAYEQYF
-,TRBV29-1,13,once,CSVGGQGNQPQHF
TRBD2,TRBV28,15,-,CASSLSTSGKETQYF
-,TRBV28,16,-,CASSLAWRGVDYGYTF
-,TRBV5-1,12,few,CASSLGQYEQYF
TRBD2,TRBV6-2/TRBV6-3,15,-,CASSYSRGGSGELFF
TRBD1,TRBV28,14,once,CASRRDRGNEKLFF
TRBD1,TRBV2,15,once,CASRETGTGVETQYF
-,TRBV7-2,15,-,CASSLDSGRNQPQHF
-,TRBV20-1,11,-,CSSRSQKTQYF
-,TRBV28,12,once,CASSSGSTTIYF
TRBD2,TRBV6-2/TRBV6-3,18,few,CASSYVAGGIKSTDTQYF
TRBD1,TRBV28,14,-,CASLRQGRRSGYTF
TRBD1,TRBV5-8,14,-,CASSFTGVYDEQYF
-,TRBV9,14,-,CASTAGTSTDTQYF
TRBD1,TRBV27,13,few,CASRGQGRGRAFF